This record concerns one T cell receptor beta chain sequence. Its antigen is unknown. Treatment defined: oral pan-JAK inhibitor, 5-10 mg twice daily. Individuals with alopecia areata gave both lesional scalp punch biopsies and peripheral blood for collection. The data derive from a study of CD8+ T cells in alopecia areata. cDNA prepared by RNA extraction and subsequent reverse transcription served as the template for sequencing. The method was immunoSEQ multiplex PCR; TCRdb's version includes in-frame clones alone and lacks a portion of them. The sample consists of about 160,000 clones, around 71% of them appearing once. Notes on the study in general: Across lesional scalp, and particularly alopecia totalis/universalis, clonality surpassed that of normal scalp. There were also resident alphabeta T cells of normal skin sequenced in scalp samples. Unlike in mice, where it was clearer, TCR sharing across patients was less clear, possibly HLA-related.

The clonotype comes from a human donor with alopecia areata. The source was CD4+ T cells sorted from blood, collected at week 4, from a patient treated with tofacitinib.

The CDR3 reads CSVERRAEAFF. CDR3 in DNA: TGCAGCGTTGAAAGGAGGGCTGAAGCTTTCTTT. This chain connects TRBV29-1 to TRBJ1-1; D is ambiguous. Trimming removed 2 bases from V and 6 bases from J, with 7 bases in between. Germline V gives CDR1 SQVTM, CDR2 ANQGSEA. The CDR3 covers 11 residues.